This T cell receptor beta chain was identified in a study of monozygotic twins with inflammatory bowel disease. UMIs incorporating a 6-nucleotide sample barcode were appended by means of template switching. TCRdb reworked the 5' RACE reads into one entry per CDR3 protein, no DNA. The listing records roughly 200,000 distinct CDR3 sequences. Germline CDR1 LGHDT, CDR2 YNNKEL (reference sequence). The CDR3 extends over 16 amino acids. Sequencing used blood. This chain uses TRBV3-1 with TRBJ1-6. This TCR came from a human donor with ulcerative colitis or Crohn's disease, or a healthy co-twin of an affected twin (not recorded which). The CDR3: CASSQSSTWVGSPLHF.